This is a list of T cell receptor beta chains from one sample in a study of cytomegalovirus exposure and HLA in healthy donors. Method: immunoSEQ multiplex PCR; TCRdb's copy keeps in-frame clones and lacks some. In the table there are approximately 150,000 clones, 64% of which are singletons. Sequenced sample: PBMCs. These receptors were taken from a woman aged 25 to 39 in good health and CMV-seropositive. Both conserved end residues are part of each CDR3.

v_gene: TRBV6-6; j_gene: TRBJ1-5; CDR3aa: CASRPGQGGPQHF
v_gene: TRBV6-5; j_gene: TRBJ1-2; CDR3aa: CASTPHGDGYGYTF
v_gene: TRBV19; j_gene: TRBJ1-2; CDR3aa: CASSPLGDGYTF
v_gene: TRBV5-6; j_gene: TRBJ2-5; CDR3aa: CASSFGAGRETQYF
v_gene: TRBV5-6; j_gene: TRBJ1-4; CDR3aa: CASSLDLNNEKLFF
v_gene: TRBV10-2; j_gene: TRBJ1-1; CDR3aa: CASSVAGGRTEAFF
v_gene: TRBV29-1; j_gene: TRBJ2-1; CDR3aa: CSVEGQREAYNEQFF
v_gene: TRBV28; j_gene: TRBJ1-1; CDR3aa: CASSLIPGGGTEAFF
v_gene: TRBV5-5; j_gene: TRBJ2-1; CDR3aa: CASRPDRGYNEQFF
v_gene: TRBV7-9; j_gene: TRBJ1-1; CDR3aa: CASSPGEGGQGLEAFF
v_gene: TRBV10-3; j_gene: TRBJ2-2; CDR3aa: CAIRAGSNTGELFF
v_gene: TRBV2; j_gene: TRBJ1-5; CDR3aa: CASRGQNNQPQHF
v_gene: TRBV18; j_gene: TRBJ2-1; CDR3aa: CASSSLLMRGLGENEQFF
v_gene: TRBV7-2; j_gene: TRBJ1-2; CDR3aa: CASSFAGAGGYTF
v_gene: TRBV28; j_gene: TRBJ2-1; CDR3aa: CASSNLGAGGDEQFF
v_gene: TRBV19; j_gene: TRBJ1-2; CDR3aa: CARSQLLANYGYTF